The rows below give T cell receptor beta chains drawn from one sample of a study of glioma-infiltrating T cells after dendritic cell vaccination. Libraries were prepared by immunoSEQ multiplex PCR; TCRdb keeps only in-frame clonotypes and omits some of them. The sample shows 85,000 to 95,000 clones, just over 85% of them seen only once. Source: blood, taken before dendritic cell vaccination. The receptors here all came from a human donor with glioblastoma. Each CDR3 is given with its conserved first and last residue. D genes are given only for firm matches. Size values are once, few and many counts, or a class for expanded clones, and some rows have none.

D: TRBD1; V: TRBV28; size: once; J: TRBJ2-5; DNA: TGTGCCAGCAGGTCGGGACAGGGAGAGACCCAGTACTTC; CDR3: CASRSGQGETQYF
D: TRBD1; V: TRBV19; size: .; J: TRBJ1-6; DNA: TGTGCCACCAGGGGGACAGGGAGGTCACCCCTCCACTTT; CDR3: CATRGTGRSPLHF
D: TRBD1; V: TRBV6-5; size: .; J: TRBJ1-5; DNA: TGTGCCAGCAGCCGGACAGGGGGAGGCAATCAGCCCCAGCATTTT; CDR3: CASSRTGGGNQPQHF
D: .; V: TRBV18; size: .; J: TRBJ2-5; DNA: TGTGCCAGCTCACCACAACAGCAGGAGACCCAGTACTTC; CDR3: CASSPQQQETQYF
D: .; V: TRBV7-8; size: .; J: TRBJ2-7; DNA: TGTGCCAGCAGCCCGGGTCCTACCTACGAGCAGTACTTC; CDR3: CASSPGPTYEQYF
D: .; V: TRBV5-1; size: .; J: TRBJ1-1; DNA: TGCGCCAGCAGCAGGGAGGCCACAATGAACACTGAAGCTTTCTTT; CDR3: CASSREATMNTEAFF
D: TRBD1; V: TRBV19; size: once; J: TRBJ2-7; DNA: TGTGCCAGTAGTATGGGACAGGGGATCTACGAGCAGTACTTC; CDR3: CASSMGQGIYEQYF
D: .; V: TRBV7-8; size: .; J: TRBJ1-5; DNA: TGTGCCAGCAGCTCCGCGGGGGCTGATCAGCCCCAGCATTTT; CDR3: CASSSAGADQPQHF
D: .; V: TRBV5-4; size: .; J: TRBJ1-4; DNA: TGTGCCAGCAGCTTCTTTAATGAAAAACTGTTTTTT; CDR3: CASSFFNEKLFF
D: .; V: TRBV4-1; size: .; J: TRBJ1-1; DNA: TGCGCCAGCAGCCAAGCTCAGGGTGGGATCGAAGCTTTCTTT; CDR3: CASSQAQGGIEAFF
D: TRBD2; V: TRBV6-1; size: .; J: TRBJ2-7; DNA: TGTGCCAGCAGTGAGGGGCTAGCGGGCTACGAGCAGTACTTC; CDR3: CASSEGLAGYEQYF
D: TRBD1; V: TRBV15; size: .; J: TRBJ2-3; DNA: TGTGCCACCAGCAGGGGGACAGGCGGCACAGATACGCAGTATTTT; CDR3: CATSRGTGGTDTQYF
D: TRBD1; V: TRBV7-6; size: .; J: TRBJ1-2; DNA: TGTGCCAGCAGCCCGCCGGGGACAGGGGCCTATGGCTACACCTTC; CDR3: CASSPPGTGAYGYTF
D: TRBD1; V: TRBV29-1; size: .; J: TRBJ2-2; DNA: TGCAGCGTTGAAGTTGGGACAGCGAACACCGGGGAGCTGTTTTTT; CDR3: CSVEVGTANTGELFF
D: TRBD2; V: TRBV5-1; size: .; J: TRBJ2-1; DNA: TGCGCCAGCAGCCCCGCCGGGACTAGCGGGGCGTCCTACAATGAGCAGTTCTTC; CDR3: CASSPAGTSGASYNEQFF
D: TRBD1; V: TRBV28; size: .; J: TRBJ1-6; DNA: TGTGCCAGCCACACCCTGGGACAGGGGTATTCACCCCTCCACTTT; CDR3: CASHTLGQGYSPLHF
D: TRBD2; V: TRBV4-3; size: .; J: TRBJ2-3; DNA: TGCGCCAGCAGCCAAGATCTCGGCGGGGGGGGTGATACGCAGTATTTT; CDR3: CASSQDLGGGGDTQYF
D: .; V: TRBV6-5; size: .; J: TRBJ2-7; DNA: TGTGCCAGCAGTGACCGGGTCAACTACGAGCAGTACTTC; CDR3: CASSDRVNYEQYF
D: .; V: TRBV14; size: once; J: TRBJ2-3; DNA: TGTGCCAGCAGCCCCCTTACATTCACAGATACGCAGTATTTT; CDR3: CASSPLTFTDTQYF
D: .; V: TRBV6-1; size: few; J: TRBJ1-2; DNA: TGTGCCAGCAGTGAAACAGCTAACTATGGCTACACCTTC; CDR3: CASSETANYGYTF
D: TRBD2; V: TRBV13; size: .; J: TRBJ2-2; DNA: TGTGCCAGCAGCCGGACTAGCGGCAGGGAGCTGTTTTTT; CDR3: CASSRTSGRELFF
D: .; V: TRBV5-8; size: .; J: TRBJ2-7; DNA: TGTGCCAGCAGCTTGTCAGGGGCCCCCTACGAGCAGTACTTC; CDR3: CASSLSGAPYEQYF
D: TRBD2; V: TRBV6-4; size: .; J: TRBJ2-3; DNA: TGTGCCAGCAGTGAGCGGGGGGGCACAGATACGCAGTATTTT; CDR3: CASSERGGTDTQYF